The clone carrying this TCR beta chain was counted between two and nine times. The CDR3 has 15 amino acids. Trimming removed 6 bases from V and 7 bases from J; junction bases left unmatched: 7. The sample originates from a study of human T cells and chemical hapten exposure. Study information: Mainly, slight library volume differences in the pool made TCR yields vary.

Unique molecular identifiers were affixed to discrete cDNA molecules within the library. TCRdb recomputed calls from the 5' RACE reads with MiXCR, one row per CDR3 protein. The sample shows approximately 110,000 distinct CDR3 sequences, approximately 20% of them seen only once. Unfractionated whole blood served as the source for total RNA extraction. This receptor was obtained from a human donor in good health. The rearrangement links TRBV12-3 or TRBV12-4 to TRBJ2-1; 12 nucleotides align to TRBD2. The CDR3 region has the DNA TGTGCCAGCAGCAGACTAGCGGGAGCACGGAATGAGCAGTTCTTC. It translates to CASSRLAGARNEQFF.